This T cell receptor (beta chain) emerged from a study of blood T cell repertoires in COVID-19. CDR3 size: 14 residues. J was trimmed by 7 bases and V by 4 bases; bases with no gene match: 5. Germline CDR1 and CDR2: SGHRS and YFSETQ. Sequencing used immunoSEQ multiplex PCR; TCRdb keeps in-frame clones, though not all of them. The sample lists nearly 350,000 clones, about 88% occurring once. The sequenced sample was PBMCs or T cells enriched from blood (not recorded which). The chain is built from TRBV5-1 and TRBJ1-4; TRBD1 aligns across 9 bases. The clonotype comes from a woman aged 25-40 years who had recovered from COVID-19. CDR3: CASSLRTGVEKLFF. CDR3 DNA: TGCGCCAGCAGCCTTAGGACAGGGGTTGAAAAACTGTTTTTT. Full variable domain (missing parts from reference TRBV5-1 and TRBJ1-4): KAGVTQTPRYLIKTRGQQVTLSCSPISGHRSVSWYQQTPGQGLQFLFEYFSETQRNKGNFPGRFSGRQFSNSRSEMNVSTLELGDSALYLCASSLRTGVEKLFFGSGTQLSVL.